What follows are 23 T cell receptor beta chains derived from one specimen sequenced in a study of blood T cell repertoires in COVID-19. Assay used: immunoSEQ multiplex PCR; TCRdb lists only in-frame clones, some missing. Of roughly 310,000 clones listed, 89% are singletons. The sequencing sample was made of PBMCs or T cells enriched from blood (not recorded which). The receptor set was obtained from a woman in her thirties or forties who had recovered from COVID-19.

This chain connects TRBV6-2 or TRBV6-3 to TRBJ2-5; 9 bases are shared with TRBD1. CDR1 is MNHEY, CDR2 SVGEGT, per germline. V trimming: 5 bases; J trimming: 5 bases; junction bases outside the gene matches: 9. CDR3 length: 15 amino acids. The CDR3 spells CASSRAGTGMETQYF. CDR3 DNA: TGTGCCAGCAGTCGCGCAGGGACAGGGATGGAGACCCAGTACTTC.

This clone showed up just once. The chain has TRBV27 and TRBJ2-1; 11 bases are a match to TRBD2. This CDR3 is 16 amino acids long. CDR1 and CDR2 from the germline V gene are MNHEY and SMNVEV (reference sequence). The V and J ends lost 4 bases and 10 bases, in that order; junction bases with no gene match: 12. CDR3 DNA sequence: TGTGCCAGCAGTTCCATAGCGGGGGGGCTGGCGGGGGAGCAGTTCTTC. This gives the protein CASSSIAGGLAGEQFF.

This sequence joins TRBV19 and TRBJ1-2; D gene ambiguous. The V gene lost 3 bases and the J gene lost 0 bases, with 8 bases spanning the gap. CDR3 length: 14 amino acids. The germline V gene encodes CDR1 LNHDA and CDR2 SQIVND (reference sequence). DNA for the CDR3: TGTGCCAGTAGTATGTCCTCAGCTAACTATGGCTACACCTTC. Translation: CASSMSSANYGYTF.

This rearrangement joins TRBV27 to TRBJ2-5, with 11 positions matching TRBD2. The CDR3 extends over 18 amino acids. Germline V gene data show CDR1 as MNHEY and CDR2 as SMNVEV (reference sequence). The V segment lost 6 bases and the J segment 5 bases; nucleotides outside the gene matches: 17. The CDR3: CASSLKPSGLAVRETQYF. The CDR3 DNA follows: TGTGCCAGCAGCTTAAAACCCTCGGGACTAGCGGTCCGGGAGACCCAGTACTTC.

The V call is TRBV5-6, the J call TRBJ2-3, with D possibly TRBD2 on 6 matching bases. Germline-derived CDR1 and CDR2 are SGHDT and YYEEEE. V was shortened by 5 bases and J by 0 bases, with 16 bases between the two germline ends. The CDR3 contains 16 residues. This CDR3 is CASRRERGTSTDTQYF. CDR3 coding DNA: TGTGCCAGCAGACGAGAGCGCGGGACTAGCACAGATACGCAGTATTTT.

J is TRBJ2-1 and V is TRBV7-2; no clear D. The CDR3 is 11 residues long. V lost 6 bases and J lost 12, with 12 bases in between. Germline loops: CDR1 SGHTA, CDR2 FQGNSA. The CDR3 sequence is CASSEPSRQFF. The CDR3 nucleotides are TGTGCCAGCAGTGAGCCATCGAGGCAGTTCTTC.

This sequence joins TRBV28 and TRBJ2-7, with D perhaps TRBD2 (5 bases). The length of the CDR3 is 15 residues. Germline V gene sequence: CDR1 MDHEN, CDR2 SYDVKM. Trimming left V 4 bases short and J 5 bases short, with 18 bases between. The CDR3 sequence: CASSSDRTGGHEQYF. CDR3 bases: TGTGCCAGCAGTTCAGACCGGACCGGAGGACACGAGCAGTACTTC.

With respect to this clone: At the DNA level, this CDR3 is encoded by other sequences in the same sample as well. This chain joins TRBV6-5 and TRBJ2-7, with 10 bases aligning to TRBD2. The CDR3 spans 13 residues. Germline V CDR1 and CDR2: MNHEY, SVGAGI. With V trimmed by 8 bases and J by 4 bases, 5 bases remained unmatched. CDR3 nucleotide sequence: TGTGCCAGCCGGGCTAGCGGGAGTTACGAGCAGTACTTC. Residues: CASRASGSYEQYF.

The CDR3: CASSVSATGLGEQYF. The CDR3 DNA follows: TGTGCCAGCAGTGTATCCGCGACAGGTTTAGGGGAGCAGTACTTC. The V and J genes are TRBV6-6 and TRBJ2-7, with a possible D match to TRBD1 (6 bases). Germline V gene lookup returns CDR1 MNHNY and CDR2 SVGAGI (reference sequence). Deletions cut 5 bases from V and 7 bases from J, with 21 bases between. The CDR3 is 15 amino acids.

This rearrangement joins TRBV29-1 to TRBJ2-6; 7 bases agree with TRBD1. V trimming: 6 bases; J trimming: 0 bases; junction bases outside the gene matches: 5. Germline V lookup: CDR1 SQVTM, CDR2 ANQGSEA. The CDR3 length is 15 residues. The CDR3 DNA reads TGCAGCGTCCCCCGGGACAGCTCTGGGGCCAACGTCCTGACTTTC. Its protein is CSVPRDSSGANVLTF.

The V call is TRBV7-2, the J call TRBJ2-3, with D possibly being TRBD2 (6 bases). The CDR3 extends over 17 amino acids. Trimming took 2 bases from V and 0 from J, leaving 15 bases between them. CDR1 SGHTA and CDR2 FQGNSA come from the germline V gene. CDR3 sequence reads: CASSLRRRGLSTDTQYF. As DNA, the CDR3 is TGTGCCAGCAGCTTACGAAGGCGGGGACTTAGCACAGATACGCAGTATTTT.

The J gene is TRBJ2-4, the V gene TRBV11-2; tentatively, D is TRBD1 (6 bases). Trimming stripped 10 bases from V and 2 bases from J, with 12 bases between. The CDR3 covers 13 residues. Germline V gives CDR1 SGHAT, CDR2 FQNNGV. This CDR3 is CAMPGTTKNIQYF. Here the CDR3 DNA reads TGTGCCATGCCCGGGACAACCAAAAACATTCAGTACTTC.

This chain links TRBV11-2 with TRBJ2-1; 9 bases fit TRBD2. V dropped 5 bases and J dropped 6; count of bases not matched to a gene: 8. CDR3 size: 15 residues. The germline CDR1 and CDR2 sequences are SGHAT and FQNNGV. CDR3: CASSPLAGVVNEQFF. CDR3 nucleotides: TGTGCCAGCAGCCCTTTAGCGGGGGTCGTCAATGAGCAGTTCTTC.

The V gene is TRBV5-8, the J gene TRBJ2-1; 13 bases agree with TRBD2. The V gene's germline CDR1 is SGHTS and CDR2 YDEGEE. The CDR3 runs to 17 residues. The V segment lost 3 bases and the J segment 6 bases; nucleotides outside the gene matches: 9. This CDR3 is CASSSLRTSGSLNEQFF. DNA for the CDR3: TGTGCCAGCAGCTCTTTGAGGACTAGCGGGAGCCTCAATGAGCAGTTCTTC.

The chain joins TRBV10-2 to TRBJ2-7; 9 positions agree with TRBD1. CDR1 and CDR2 from the germline V gene are WSHSY and SAAADI. The CDR3 is 16 amino acids. V trimming: 3 bases; J trimming: 4 bases; junction bases outside the gene matches: 10. The CDR3 is CASSDPWGQGKYEQYF. DNA of the CDR3: TGCGCCAGCAGTGATCCTTGGGGACAGGGTAAATACGAGCAGTACTTC.

This clone was counted a single time. V and J are TRBV5-4 and TRBJ2-6, with no clear D. Germline CDR1 SGHNT, CDR2 YYREEE (reference sequence). This CDR3 has 15 amino acids. V dropped 1 base and J dropped 2 bases, with 7 bases sitting between them. This chain's CDR3 is CASSLSVTGANVLTF. The CDR3 DNA reads TGTGCCAGCAGCTTGAGCGTTACTGGGGCCAACGTCCTGACTTTC.

The chain combines TRBV7-2 with TRBJ2-7; 7 nucleotides line up with TRBD2. The CDR3 extends over 16 amino acids. After removal of 5 bases from V and 1 base from J, the junction contained 11 bases not matched to a gene. CDR1 SGHTA and CDR2 FQGNSA come from the germline V gene. The chain's CDR3 is CASSLPREGRSYEQYF. CDR3 DNA sequence: TGTGCCAGCAGCCTTCCCAGGGAGGGACGATCCTACGAGCAGTACTTC.

The chain carries TRBV10-3 and TRBJ2-7; the D gene is possibly TRBD2 (5 bases). Germline CDR1 ENHRY, CDR2 SYGVKD. This CDR3 has 16 residues. The ends were cut back, 0 bases at V and 2 bases at J, with 14 bases in the middle. The chain's CDR3 is CAISESGSGRPYEQYF. CDR3 in DNA: TGTGCCATCAGTGAGTCAGGCAGCGGTCGACCCTACGAGCAGTACTTC.

V usage is TRBV15 and J usage is TRBJ2-2; TRBD1 might be the D (6 bases). The ends were cut back, 0 bases at V and 7 bases at J, with 18 bases in the middle. Germline V lookup: CDR1 LNHNV, CDR2 YYDKDF (reference sequence). The CDR3 length is 17 residues. The CDR3 loop is CATSREGAGVFVGELFF. The CDR3 DNA reads TGTGCCACCAGCAGAGAAGGGGCAGGGGTATTTGTCGGGGAGCTGTTTTTT.

This chain uses TRBV28 with TRBJ2-7; 7 bases are a match to TRBD1. V gave up 6 bases and J gave up 0 bases; unmatched junction bases: 8. Germline values: CDR1 MDHEN, CDR2 SYDVKM. This CDR3 is built from 15 residues. CDR3 bases: TGTGCCAGCAGCACGTTAGGACAGGCCTCCTACGAGCAGTACTTC. Amino acids: CASSTLGQASYEQYF. The whole variable domain, filled in from reference TRBV28 and TRBJ2-7, reads DVKVTQSSRYLVKRTGEKVFLECVQDMDHENMFWYRQDPGLGLRLIYFSYDVKMKEKGDIPEGYSVSREKKERFSLILESASTNQTSMYLCASSTLGQASYEQYFGPGTRLTVT.

This chain connects TRBV7-3 to TRBJ2-7, with 8 bases identical to TRBD1. V lost 4 bases and J lost 0; bases outside the gene matches: 5. CDR3 size: 15 residues. Germline values: CDR1 SGHTA, CDR2 FQGTGA. The CDR3 coding sequence is TGTGCCAGCAGCTCCGGACAGGGCAGCTCCTACGAGCAGTACTTC. Protein sequence: CASSSGQGSSYEQYF.

Concerning this clone itself: Compared with germline, one end of the junction differs, possibly owing to a read error. The V gene is TRBV7-2, the J gene TRBJ2-1; TRBD1 matches 11 bases. Germline CDR1 is SGHTA and CDR2 is FQGNSA. This CDR3 has 16 amino acids. CDR3: CASSLASGQGANEQFF. The CDR3 region has the DNA TGTGCCAGCAGCCTAGCCTCCGGACAGGGGGCGAATGAGCAGTTCTTC.

The gene calls are TRBV24-1 and TRBJ2-1; 11 bases are shared with TRBD2. This CDR3 contains 15 residues. J lost 10 bases, V lost 4 bases, and 8 bases had no gene match. Germline CDR1 KGHDR, CDR2 SFDVKD. CDR3 DNA sequence: TGTGCCACCAGTGACCCACGACTAGCGGGGAGGGAGCAGTTCTTC. This encodes CATSDPRLAGREQFF.